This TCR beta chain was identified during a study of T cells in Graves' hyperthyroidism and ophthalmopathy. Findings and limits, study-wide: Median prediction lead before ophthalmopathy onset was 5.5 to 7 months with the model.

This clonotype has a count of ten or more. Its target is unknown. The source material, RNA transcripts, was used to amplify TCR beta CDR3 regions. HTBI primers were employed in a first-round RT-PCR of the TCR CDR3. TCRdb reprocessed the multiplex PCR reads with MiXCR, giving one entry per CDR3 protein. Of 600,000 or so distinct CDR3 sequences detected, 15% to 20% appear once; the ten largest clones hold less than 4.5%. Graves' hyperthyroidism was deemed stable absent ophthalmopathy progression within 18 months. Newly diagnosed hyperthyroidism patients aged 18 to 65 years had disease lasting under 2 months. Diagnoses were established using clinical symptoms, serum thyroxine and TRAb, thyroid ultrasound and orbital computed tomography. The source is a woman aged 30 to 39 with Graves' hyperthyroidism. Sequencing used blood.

The CDR3 protein is CASSENSGASTDTQYF. CDR3 sequence (DNA): TGCGCCAGCAGTGAGAATAGCGGGGCTAGCACAGATACGCAGTATTTT. The V and J genes are TRBV10-1 and TRBJ2-3, with 8 nucleotides matching TRBD2. Germline CDR1 WNHNN, CDR2 SYGVQD (reference sequence). The CDR3 has 16 residues. With V trimmed by 2 bases and J by 0 bases, 4 bases remained unmatched.